This T cell receptor beta chain was sequenced for a study of T cell responses to AZD1222 COVID-19 vaccine. This table comes from immunoSEQ multiplex PCR, and its TCRdb copy is limited to in-frame clones, with some not included. The sample comprises under 150,000 clones, almost 90% of which are singletons, and about 1.5% rests with the top ten. Pooled together were second doses at about 4 or about 12 weeks. This clone was detected only once. The sample in question was peripheral blood, obtained 28 days after the second AZD1222 dose. The receptor's source is an adult who received the AZD1222 COVID-19 vaccine.

The CDR3 loop is CASESFANEKLFF. The CDR3 DNA follows: TGTGCCAGCGAGTCTTTCGCTAATGAAAAACTGTTTTTT. This chain uses TRBV19 with TRBJ1-4; D not resolved. This CDR3 has 13 residues. The V end was cut by 9 bases, the J end by 3 bases, with 11 bases between. The V gene's germline CDR1 is LNHDA and CDR2 SQIVND (reference sequence).